The present entry profiles one T cell receptor (beta chain) with its context. This entry comes from a study of blood T cell repertoires in COVID-19. Those enrolled in Seattle joined during active infection and were followed longitudinally afterward. This CDR3 contains 16 residues. In germline, CDR1 is MDHEN, CDR2 SYDVKM. Trimming pared 8 bases from V and 0 bases from J, leaving 20 bases between. Method: immunoSEQ multiplex PCR; TCRdb's copy keeps in-frame clones and lacks some. The table shows under 70,000 clones, with approximately 85% occurring only once. The TCR sequence derives from a woman between 55 and 75 years old with COVID-19, enrolled during active disease. What was sequenced was peripheral blood. The chain joins TRBV28 to TRBJ2-7; a weak D match, TRBD2 (6 bases). CDR3 nucleotides: TGTGCCAGCCTGTCAGGAGGGTCGATCAGCTCCTACGAGCAGTACTTC. It translates to CASLSGGSISSYEQYF. Full variable domain (missing parts from reference TRBV28 and TRBJ2-7): DVKVTQSSRYLVKRTGEKVFLECVQDMDHENMFWYRQDPGLGLRLIYFSYDVKMKEKGDIPEGYSVSREKKERFSLILESASTNQTSMYLCASLSGGSISSYEQYFGPGTRLTVT.